This T cell receptor beta chain was recorded in a study of glioma-infiltrating T cells. Germline V gives CDR1 KGHSY, CDR2 FQNENV. The V end lost 0 bases, the J end lost 0 bases, and 15 bases lay between the germline ends. The CDR3 is 18 amino acids. Whole-study results and caveats: Tissue-blood divergence was below expectation in non-neoplastic patients, above in gliomas. Tissue and blood shared very few CDR3 sequences.

This clonotype appeared many times. Antigen: not known. TCR alpha and beta CDR3 regions were amplified from RNA using iRepertoire nested multiplex PCR. One-step reverse transcription and amplification started from about 100-400 ng of tissue mRNA or PBMC total RNA. MiXCR, applied by TCRdb to the multiplex PCR reads, yields one record per CDR3 protein. This sample has 100,000 to 150,000 distinct CDR3 sequences; approximately 23% occur once, and the top ten carry 15%. The TCR originated in a human donor with low-grade glioma or glioblastoma, undergoing nonglioma brain surgery, or in good health (not recorded which). The chain combines TRBV16 with TRBJ1-5; D remains ambiguous. The sequencing sample was made of glioma tissue, nonneoplastic brain tissue, or PBMCs (not recorded which). In nucleotides, the CDR3 is TGTGCCAGCAGCCAATCTTCTTTTGGGGATTATAGCAATCAGCCCCAGCATTTT. Encoded protein: CASSQSSFGDYSNQPQHF.